The clone carrying this T cell receptor beta chain is categorized as medium-sized. Measured with immunoSEQ multiplex PCR; TCRdb has only the in-frame clones, and not every one. The table records 7,000 to 8,000 clones, 30% of them present only once. The data stem from a study of graft-versus-host responses after intestinal transplantation. Study details: Recipients got multivisceral, liver-intestinal, or isolated intestinal transplants. Anti-thymocyte globulin served as induction for all recipients, who then took tacrolimus and steroids for two to three years.

Sorting after the reaction isolated proliferating CFSE-low CD3+CD4+ and CD3+CD8+ responders. Study-wide results and caveats: High graft-versus-host to host-versus-graft clonal ratios were found in allografts of patients who had graft-donor T cell macrochimerism.

Losses at the gene ends were 7 bases for V and 12 bases for J; bases not matched to a gene: 14. The CDR3 length is 13 residues. Germline CDR1 MDHEN, CDR2 SYDVKM. This TCR came from a human patient who was an organ donor for intestinal transplantation. V usage is TRBV28 and J usage is TRBJ1-1, with 7 bases that match TRBD1. The sample here was alloreactive CD4+ T cells from a mixed lymphocyte reaction culture, taken before transplantation. As to subset: CFSE-low proliferating T cells sorted from roughly six-day pre-transplant mixed lymphocyte reaction (GvH or HvG direction). In DNA form, the CDR3 reads TGTGCCAGCACCACGGGAGGGGGCCCCGTGACTTTCTTT. Protein: CASTTGGGPVTFF.